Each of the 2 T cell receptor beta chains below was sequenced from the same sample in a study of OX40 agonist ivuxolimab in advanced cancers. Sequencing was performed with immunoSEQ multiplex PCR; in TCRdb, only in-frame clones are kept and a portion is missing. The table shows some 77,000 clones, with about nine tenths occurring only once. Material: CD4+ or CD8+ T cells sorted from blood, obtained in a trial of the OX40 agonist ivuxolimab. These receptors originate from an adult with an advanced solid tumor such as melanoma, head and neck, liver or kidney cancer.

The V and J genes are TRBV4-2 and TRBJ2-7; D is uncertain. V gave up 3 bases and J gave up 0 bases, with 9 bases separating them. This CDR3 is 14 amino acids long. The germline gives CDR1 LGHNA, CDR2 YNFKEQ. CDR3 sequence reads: CASSHSGSSYEQYF. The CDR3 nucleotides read TGTGCCAGCAGCCACTCTGGCAGCTCCTACGAGCAGTACTTC.

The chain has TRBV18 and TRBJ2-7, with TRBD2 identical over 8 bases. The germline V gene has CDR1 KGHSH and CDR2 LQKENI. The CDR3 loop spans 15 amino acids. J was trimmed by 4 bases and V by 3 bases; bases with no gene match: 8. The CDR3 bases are TGTGCCAGCTCACCCGCTGTCAGCGGGGGATACGAGCAGTACTTC. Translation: CASSPAVSGGYEQYF.